These 23 T cell receptor beta chains share one sample of origin, sequenced in a study of Ad26.COV2.S vaccination and SARS-CoV-2 variants. Treatment indicated: roughly 20 received Ad26.COV2.S at low or high dose, single or two shots; five or six received placebo; per-sample allocation not given. Samples analyzed were those drawn on day 63 after the first vaccine or placebo injection. Clones were sequenced by immunoSEQ multiplex PCR, and TCRdb holds only the in-frame ones, with some missing. The sample holds some 480,000 clones, approximately 90% seen once. The sequences come from peripheral blood, collected in a trial of Ad26.COV2.S vaccine versus placebo. These receptors originate from a person aged 18 to 65 who received the Ad26.COV2.S COVID-19 vaccine or a placebo.

The chain carries TRBV18 and TRBJ1-5; D gene uncertain. The CDR3 runs to 16 residues. V was trimmed by 3 bases and J by 11 bases, leaving 23 bases between them. The germline gives CDR1 KGHSH, CDR2 LQKENI. This CDR3 is CASSPEAAPLHLSQHF. CDR3 DNA: TGTGCCAGCTCACCCGAGGCAGCACCTCTCCATTTGTCCCAGCATTTT. The entire variable domain, with the rest obtained from reference TRBV18 and TRBJ1-5, is as follows: NAGVMQNPRHLVRRRGQEARLRCSPMKGHSHVYWYRQLPEEGLKFMVYLQKENIIDESGMPKERFSAEFPKEGPSILRIQQVVRGDSAAYFCASSPEAAPLHLSQHFGDGTRLSIL.

This clone came up once. The rearrangement links TRBV19 to TRBJ2-5; maybe TRBD1 (9 bases). The CDR3 totals 15 residues. V dropped 6 bases and J dropped 5 bases, with 19 bases sitting between them. From germline, CDR1 is LNHDA and CDR2 SQIVND (reference sequence). The CDR3 loop reads CASSPRGGTGETQYF. The DNA for the CDR3 is TGTGCCAGTAGCCCACGGGGGGGGACAGGGGAGACCCAGTACTTC.

V gene TRBV7-8 combines with J gene TRBJ2-1; D is possibly TRBD2 (5 bases). The CDR3 contains 15 residues. Per the germline V gene, CDR1 is SGHVS and CDR2 is FQNEAQ. V was trimmed by 4 bases and J by 8 bases, leaving 18 bases between them. The DNA for the CDR3 is TGTGCCAGCAGCTCTGACACGGACTCTTCGGATGAGCAGTTCTTC. Residues: CASSSDTDSSDEQFF.

The CDR3 DNA sequence: TGTGCCAGCAGCCGCCTAGCGGGCGTCGCCTACAATGAGCAGTTCTTC. This codes for CASSRLAGVAYNEQFF. The chain uses TRBV3-1 (or the pseudogene TRBV3-2) and TRBJ2-1, with 8 bases that match TRBD2. The CDR3 length is 16 residues. Germline trimming cut 4 bases from V and 2 bases from J; bases unmatched to any gene: 7. Germline V gene data show CDR1 as LGHDT and CDR2 as YNNKEL (reference sequence).

This chain connects TRBV7-2 to TRBJ2-7, with D unresolved. Trimming removed 3 bases at V and 2 bases at J, with 11 bases between. The CDR3 runs to 14 residues. Germline V gene sequence: CDR1 SGHTA, CDR2 FQGNSA. The CDR3 reads CASSFGSMAYEQYF. CDR3 coding DNA: TGTGCCAGCAGCTTCGGGTCCATGGCCTACGAGCAGTACTTC. Looking up the rest from reference TRBV7-2 and TRBJ2-7 gives the full variable domain: GAGVSQSPSNKVTEKGKDVELRCDPISGHTALYWYRQSLGQGLEFLIYFQGNSAPDKSGLPSDRFSAERTGGSVSTLTIQRTQQEDSAVYLCASSFGSMAYEQYFGPGTRLTVT.

The genes are TRBV28 and TRBJ2-7; 12 nucleotides agree with TRBD1. This CDR3 is 16 amino acids long. The V gene end was trimmed by 3 bases and the J gene end by 3 bases; junction bases not matched to a gene: 6. Germline lookup yields CDR1 MDHEN and CDR2 SYDVKM. The CDR3 nucleotides read TGTGCCAGCAGTTTTCCCGGGACAGGGGGCTACTACGAGCAGTACTTC. Translation gives CASSFPGTGGYYEQYF.

This chain joins TRBV30 and TRBJ1-6; no clear D. The CDR3 contains 14 residues. The V gene's germline CDR1 is GTSNPN and CDR2 SVGIG (reference sequence). V was clipped by 3 bases and J by 8 bases, with 14 bases between them. The CDR3 DNA reads TGTGCCTGGAGCGCTGAGGGTGGAGATTCACCCCTCCACTTT. Amino acids: CAWSAEGGDSPLHF.

This chain uses TRBV27 with TRBJ1-5; D is undetermined. Germline V gene sequence: CDR1 MNHEY, CDR2 SMNVEV (reference sequence). V was shortened by 5 bases and J by 7 bases, with 9 bases between the two germline ends. The CDR3 is 12 amino acids. As DNA, the CDR3 is TGTGCCAGCAGTACAAGCACGCAGCCCCAGCATTTT. The encoded protein is CASSTSTQPQHF.

The rearrangement joins TRBV5-1 to TRBJ2-3; 14 nucleotides match TRBD2. In germline, CDR1 is SGHRS, CDR2 YFSETQ. The CDR3 has 16 residues. Trimming cost V 5 bases and J 6 bases; bases outside gene matches: 8. The CDR3 loop reads CASSPGLAGGGDTQYF. The CDR3, as DNA: TGCGCCAGCAGTCCCGGACTAGCGGGAGGAGGGGATACGCAGTATTTT.

The rearrangement uses TRBV2 and TRBJ2-2; D is ambiguous. The CDR3 runs to 12 residues. V gave up 7 bases and J gave up 5 bases, with 8 bases separating them. CDR1 SNHLY and CDR2 FYNNEI come from the germline V gene. In DNA, the CDR3 is TGTGCCAGCACGGGCCCAACCGGGGAGCTGTTTTTT. Residues: CASTGPTGELFF.

The rearrangement links TRBV27 to TRBJ1-1; D not certain. The CDR3 is 13 residues long. From germline, CDR1 is MNHEY and CDR2 SMNVEV (reference sequence). Trimming shortened V by 5 bases and J by 1 base, and 8 bases separated the two germline ends. The CDR3: CASSPWANTEAFF. The CDR3 DNA reads TGTGCCAGCAGTCCTTGGGCGAACACTGAAGCTTTCTTT.

The CDR3 sequence is CASSSLTGTSEAFF. The DNA of the CDR3 is TGCGCCAGCAGCTCCTTAACTGGGACCTCTGAAGCTTTCTTT. The gene calls are TRBV5-1 and TRBJ1-1; a possible D gene is TRBD1 (5 bases). V lost 3 bases, J lost 6 bases, and 15 bases lay in between. This CDR3 spans 14 amino acids. Germline CDR1 is SGHRS and CDR2 is YFSETQ. Filled out from reference TRBV5-1 and TRBJ1-1, the complete variable domain reads KAGVTQTPRYLIKTRGQQVTLSCSPISGHRSVSWYQQTPGQGLQFLFEYFSETQRNKGNFPGRFSGRQFSNSRSEMNVSTLELGDSALYLCASSSLTGTSEAFFGQGTRLTVV.

This chain joins TRBV9 and TRBJ2-1; possible D gene TRBD2, 6 bases. The CDR3 sequence is 15 residues long. The V gene lost 0 bases and the J gene lost 1 base, with 8 bases spanning the gap. From germline, CDR1 is SGDLS and CDR2 YYNGEE. CDR3: CASSVGGGSYNEQFF. As DNA, the CDR3 is TGTGCCAGCAGCGTAGGAGGAGGGTCCTACAATGAGCAGTTCTTC.

This clone occurred once. V usage is TRBV30 and J usage is TRBJ1-5; TRBD1 is a possible D gene (5 bases). Per the germline V gene, CDR1 is GTSNPN and CDR2 is SVGIG (reference sequence). V lost 5 bases to trimming and J lost 4 bases, with 12 bases between them. The CDR3 has 13 residues. This CDR3 is CAWDDGANQPQHF. DNA of the CDR3: TGTGCCTGGGACGACGGGGCTAATCAGCCCCAGCATTTT.

This chain joins TRBV29-1 and TRBJ2-1; D perhaps matches TRBD2 (5 bases). The CDR3 extends over 12 amino acids. The germline V and J ends were trimmed by 6 bases and 7 bases, with 13 bases remaining between them. Germline V lookup: CDR1 SQVTM, CDR2 ANQGSEA. The CDR3, as DNA: TGCAGCGTGCGACCGGGGAAAAATGAGCAGTTCTTC. The encoded protein is CSVRPGKNEQFF.

The genes are TRBV5-3 and TRBJ2-1, with TRBD2 identical over 16 bases. TRBV5-3 is flagged as an ORF with uncertain function. This CDR3 contains 17 residues. With V trimmed by 3 bases and J by 7 bases, 7 bases remained unmatched. Here the CDR3 reads CARSSGTSGRGENEQFF. The CDR3 coding sequence is TGTGCCAGAAGCTCCGGGACTAGCGGGAGGGGAGAGAATGAGCAGTTCTTC.

The CDR3 bases are TGCGCCAGCAGCCCACAGGGACGCGACTATGGCTACACCTTC. It encodes CASSPQGRDYGYTF. The chain uses TRBV5-1 and TRBJ1-2; D is perhaps TRBD1 (6 bases). The CDR3 runs 14 residues. Per the germline V gene, CDR1 is SGHRS and CDR2 is YFSETQ. V was cut by 4 bases and J by 3 bases, with 13 bases left in between.

The chain links TRBV24-1 to TRBJ2-1, with D possibly TRBD2 on 6 matching bases. There are 15 residues in the CDR3. Germline V lookup: CDR1 KGHDR, CDR2 SFDVKD. The germline V and J ends were trimmed by 0 bases and 2 bases, with 7 bases remaining between them. CDR3 sequence reads: CATSDLGGPYNEQFF. CDR3 DNA: TGTGCCACCAGTGATTTGGGAGGGCCCTACAATGAGCAGTTCTTC.

V and J are TRBV29-1 and TRBJ2-3, with a weak D call TRBD2 (5 bases). Between the trimmed V and J ends, which lost 4 bases and 4 bases, there was a span of 9 bases. There are 12 residues in the CDR3. The germline CDR1 and CDR2 sequences are SQVTM and ANQGSEA. The CDR3 is CSVAAEADTQYF. The CDR3 DNA follows: TGCAGCGTTGCGGCGGAGGCAGATACGCAGTATTTT.

The chain links TRBV4-3 to TRBJ1-1; no reliable D call. CDR3 length: 16 residues. CDR1 is LGHNA, CDR2 YSLEER, per germline. Trimming stripped 4 bases from V and 0 bases from J, with 15 bases between. As DNA, the CDR3 is TGCGCCAGCAGCCCCGCACCCGGCAGCATGAACACTGAAGCTTTCTTT. It encodes CASSPAPGSMNTEAFF.

This chain connects TRBV6-1 to TRBJ2-7, with D possibly being TRBD1 (6 bases). The ends were cut back, 1 base at V and 6 bases at J, with 13 bases in the middle. This CDR3 contains 14 residues. Germline V lookup: CDR1 MNHNS, CDR2 SASEGT. The CDR3: CASSEVAGAVEQYF. The CDR3 region has the DNA TGTGCCAGCAGTGAAGTTGCAGGGGCGGTCGAGCAGTACTTC.

The genes are TRBV9 and TRBJ2-5; possibly TRBD1 or TRBD2 for D (5 bases each). This CDR3 comprises 13 residues. Germline values: CDR1 SGDLS, CDR2 YYNGEE. V shed 2 bases and J shed 6 bases, with 11 bases lying between them. CDR3 bases: TGTGCCAGCAGCGTTACCGGGGCGCAGACCCAGTACTTC. Its translation is CASSVTGAQTQYF.

This clone was detected a few times. V is TRBV3-1 (or the pseudogene TRBV3-2) and J is TRBJ2-5; TRBD2 matches at 9 bases. The CDR3 covers 15 residues. The ends lost 0 bases at V and 5 bases at J; junction bases unmatched: 4. CDR1 is LGHDT, CDR2 YNNKEL, per germline (reference sequence). The CDR3 here is CASSQEGGRGETQYF. DNA for the CDR3: TGTGCCAGCAGCCAAGAGGGCGGGAGGGGGGAGACCCAGTACTTC.